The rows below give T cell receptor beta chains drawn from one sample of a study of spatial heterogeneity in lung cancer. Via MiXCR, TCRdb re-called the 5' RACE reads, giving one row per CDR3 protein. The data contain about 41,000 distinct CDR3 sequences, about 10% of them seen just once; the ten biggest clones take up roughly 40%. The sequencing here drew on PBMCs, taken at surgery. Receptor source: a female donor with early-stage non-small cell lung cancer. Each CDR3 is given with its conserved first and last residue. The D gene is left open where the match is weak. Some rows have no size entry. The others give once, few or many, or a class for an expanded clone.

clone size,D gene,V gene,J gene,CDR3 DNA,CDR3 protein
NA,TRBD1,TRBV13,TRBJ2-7,TGTGCCAGCAGCCCTAGGACAGGGGTTGCCGAGCAGTACTTC,CASSPRTGVAEQYF
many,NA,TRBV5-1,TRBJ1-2,TGCGCCAGCAGCCGCGCCGACGGGGCTAACTATGGCTACACCTTC,CASSRADGANYGYTF
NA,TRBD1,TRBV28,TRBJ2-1,TGTGCCAGCAGTTTATTATTATTGAGGGACAGCAGCTACAATGAGCAGTTCTTC,CASSLLLLRDSSYNEQFF
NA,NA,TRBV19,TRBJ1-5,TGTGCCAGTAGTAGTAAGGCAGGGGTACGTCAGCCCCAGCATTTT,CASSSKAGVRQPQHF
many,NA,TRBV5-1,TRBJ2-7,TGCGCCAGCAGCTTGGTTCTAAACTCCTACGAGCAGTACTTC,CASSLVLNSYEQYF
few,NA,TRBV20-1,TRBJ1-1,TGCAGTGCTAGAGGCCGAATGAACACTGAAGCTTTCTTT,CSARGRMNTEAFF
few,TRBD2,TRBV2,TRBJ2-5,TGTGCCAGCAGTCCCGGGACTAGCGGGGGTGAGACCCAGTACTTC,CASSPGTSGGETQYF
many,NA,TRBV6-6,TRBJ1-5,TGTGCCAGCAGACACGGACAGTATAGCAATCAGCCCCAGCATTTT,CASRHGQYSNQPQHF
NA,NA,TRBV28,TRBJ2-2,TGTGCCAGCAGCCCTTGGGGTAGCCCCGGGGAGCTGTTTTTT,CASSPWGSPGELFF
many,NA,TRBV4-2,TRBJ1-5,TGTGCCAGCAGCCAAGCAGGGGGCAATCAGCCCCAGCATTTT,CASSQAGGNQPQHF
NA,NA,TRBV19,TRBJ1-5,TGTGCCAGTAGTATGGGGGCGCAGCCCCAGCATTTT,CASSMGAQPQHF
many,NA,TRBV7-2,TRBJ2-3,TGTGCCAGCAGCTTAGCAGATACGCAGTATTTT,CASSLADTQYF
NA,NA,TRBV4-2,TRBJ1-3,TGTGCCAGCAGCCAAGACGGGAGGTTATATTTT,CASSQDGRLYF
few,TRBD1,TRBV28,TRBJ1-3,TGTGCCAGCAGCCCCTCCGGGACAGGGACATACACCATATATTTT,CASSPSGTGTYTIYF
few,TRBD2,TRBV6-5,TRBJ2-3,TGTGCCAGTCCGGGGGGGTCTGGCACAGATACGCAGTATTTT,CASPGGSGTDTQYF
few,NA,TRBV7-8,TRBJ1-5,TGTGCCAGCAGCTTCGGTGGGAATCAGCCCCAGCATTTT,CASSFGGNQPQHF
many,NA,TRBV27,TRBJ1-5,TGTGCCAGCAACGGGGGCCCCCCTTACAATCAGCCCCAGCATTTT,CASNGGPPYNQPQHF
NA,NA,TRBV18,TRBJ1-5,TGTGCCAGCTCAGCCCGGGGAAATAGCAATCAGCCCCAGCATTTT,CASSARGNSNQPQHF